The entry below gives a single TCR beta chain sequence along with its context. The antigen is not known. The data are from a study of T cell responses to AZD1222 COVID-19 vaccine. Study-level findings and limits: The number of AZD1222 recipients seropositive at baseline was only 5 to 7. An increase in Spike-specific TCR breadth and depth was observed after two AZD1222 doses. Clonal diversity was possibly underestimated, and the donors were mostly white British, with more females. Samples come after the peak T cell response, not at day 14.

The repertoire was sequenced with immunoSEQ multiplex PCR; TCRdb's copy has only in-frame clones and lacks some. The sample has 90,000 to 130,000 clones; approximately 90% are singletons. Sequences were derived from peripheral blood, sampled 28 days after the second AZD1222 dose. The source of this sequence is an adult who received the AZD1222 COVID-19 vaccine.

DNA of the CDR3: TGTGCCAGCAGCCAACCGGGAGCTAACTATGGCTACACCTTC. This sequence encodes CASSQPGANYGYTF. The rearrangement uses TRBV3-1 (or the pseudogene TRBV3-2) and TRBJ1-2; D is unclear. Germline lookup yields CDR1 LGHDT and CDR2 YNNKEL (reference sequence). This CDR3 has 14 residues. V was clipped by 2 bases and J by 0 bases, with 7 bases between them.